The 5 T cell receptor beta chains in this list originate from one sample, sequenced in a study of cytomegalovirus exposure and HLA in healthy donors. PCR was performed using 60 Vbeta and 13 Jbeta primers. Repertoires were generated with immunoSEQ multiplex PCR, while TCRdb's copy carries only in-frame clones and drops some. The table has about 140,000 clones, 70% seen once. Input material: PBMCs. These receptors came from a woman aged 30 to 39 in good health and CMV-seronegative.

The rearrangement joins TRBV5-1 to TRBJ2-5; 8 bases map to TRBD1. The ends lost 4 bases at V and 5 bases at J; junction bases unmatched: 4. The germline CDR1 and CDR2 sequences are SGHRS and YFSETQ. The CDR3 is 13 residues long. This chain's CDR3 is CASSQGQGETQYF. The CDR3 DNA follows: TGCGCCAGCAGCCAAGGACAGGGCGAGACCCAGTACTTC.

The chain joins TRBV18 to TRBJ1-5; D gene unclear. Germline values: CDR1 KGHSH, CDR2 LQKENI. There are 15 residues in the CDR3. V dropped 0 bases and J dropped 8 bases, with 14 bases sitting between them. CDR3 loop: CASSPPYRRTKPQHF. CDR3 sequence (DNA): TGTGCCAGCTCACCACCGTATCGCAGAACGAAGCCCCAGCATTTT.

This clone came up a few times. The chain joins TRBV11-2 to TRBJ2-1, with D possibly TRBD2 on 5 matching bases. The CDR3 sequence is 13 residues long. V was trimmed by 6 bases and J by 2 bases, leaving 8 bases between them. Germline CDR1 SGHAT, CDR2 FQNNGV. CDR3 sequence: CASSAGPYNEQFF. CDR3 DNA: TGTGCCAGCAGTGCGGGTCCCTACAATGAGCAGTTCTTC.

This chain joins TRBV7-9 and TRBJ2-1; tentative D call: TRBD2 (5 bases). V lost 5 bases and J 9 bases, leaving 20 bases between the germline ends. The CDR3 runs 15 residues. Germline V lookup: CDR1 SEHNR, CDR2 FQNEAQ (reference sequence). The CDR3 loop reads CASSLTSSSRGEQFF. The CDR3 bases are TGTGCCAGCAGCCTTACTAGTTCCTCGCGCGGTGAGCAGTTCTTC.

With respect to this clone: The junction and the germline gene differ at one end; a read error may be behind it. Other DNA sequences of this sample code for an identical CDR3. CDR3 region: CASRMGLQASNTEAFF. CDR3 sequence (DNA): TGTGCCAGCCGGATGGGGCTGCAGGCCTCGAACACTGAAGCTTTTTTT. The V gene is TRBV27, the J gene TRBJ1-1, with D tentatively TRBD1 (5 bases). This CDR3 is built from 16 residues. CDR1 and CDR2 (germline): MNHEY, SMNVEV (reference sequence).